This T cell receptor (beta chain) comes out of a study of Ad26.COV2.S vaccination and SARS-CoV-2 variants. Profiling relied on immunoSEQ multiplex PCR, and the TCRdb table lists in-frame clones only, not all of them. This table holds some 340,000 clones, roughly 80% found once. Regarding treatment: some 19 received Ad26.COV2.S at low or high dose, single or two shots; five or six received placebo; per-sample allocation not given. Vaccine and placebo recipients were sampled on day 63 after the first injection. V shed 4 bases and J shed 3 bases, with 17 bases lying between them. CDR1 MNHEY and CDR2 SVGAGI come from the germline V gene. The CDR3 spans 16 residues.

The gene calls are TRBV6-5 and TRBJ2-3, with a tentative D call TRBD2 (7 bases). Sequences were derived from peripheral blood, sampled in a trial of Ad26.COV2.S vaccine versus placebo. The source is a person aged 18-60 years who received the Ad26.COV2.S COVID-19 vaccine or a placebo. The DNA of the CDR3 is TGTGCCAGCAGTTCATGGGGGGCCGGGGGGACAGATACGCAGTATTTT. Translation: CASSSWGAGGTDTQYF.